The rows below give T cell receptor beta chains drawn from one sample of a study of blood T cell repertoires in COVID-19. Sequenced by immunoSEQ multiplex PCR; TCRdb stores in-frame clones only, minus some. The sample gives about 380,000 clones, approximately 90% of which show up once; around 1.2% is in the top ten. The sequenced sample consisted of PBMCs or T cells enriched from blood (not recorded which). The receptors stem from a woman between 18 and 30 years old who had recovered from COVID-19. Each CDR3 is given without its conserved first and last residue. The order of the fields is V gene, CDR3 protein.

TRBV4-1	ASSRLTGQQNEKLF
TRBV14	ASSPARTWLTDLYNEQF
TRBV9	ASTDGRGNEKLF
TRBV3-1/TRBV3-2	ASSQADRGHRSYT
TRBV5-1	ASSTFTGVPEQY
TRBV6-5	ASKQTIGQPQH
TRBV2	ASSLAGVDGEQF
TRBV18	ASSPPGGPQH
TRBV7-9	ASRGQGNDWSYGYT
TRBV19	ASSMTGYTEKLF
TRBV2	ASRVDRGTGELF
TRBV18	ASSPPSREGKNIQY
TRBV11-3	ASSFTVGTEAF
TRBV6-2/TRBV6-3	ASSYVAGGNGDTQY
TRBV2	ASSERDRGYGFGNSPLH
TRBV4-1	ASSQPGQGVEKLF
TRBV7-2	ASSSSGGTYGYT
TRBV19	ASSSGGQGAYYGYT
TRBV19	ASSINRGQALYYGYT
TRBV7-6	ASSLVAGGPNTGELF
TRBV30	AWSRLTQETQY
TRBV19	ASSLRLQRSLGTEAF